The sequence of this T cell receptor beta chain was determined in a study of Graves' ophthalmopathy and Graves' hyperthyroidism. The study amplified TCR beta CDR3 regions using RNA transcripts. An opening RT-PCR round employed HTBI primers and preceded a second-round multiplex PCR. One entry per CDR3 protein results from TCRdb running MiXCR on the multiplex PCR reads. The sample contains roughly 400,000 distinct CDR3 sequences, about 17% of which appear only once. The germline V and J ends were trimmed by 6 bases and 4 bases, with 9 bases remaining between them. CDR3 length: 12 amino acids. Germline V gene lookup returns CDR1 SGHVS and CDR2 FNYEAQ. What supplied the PBMCs was 10 ml of fresh peripheral blood. This clonotype was counted many times.

The sequencing input was peripheral blood. The chain has TRBV7-6 and TRBJ2-5, with D unclear. The TCR comes from a woman between 18 and 29 years old with Graves' ophthalmopathy. CDR3 residues: CASRSSRETQYF. The CDR3 DNA sequence: TGTGCCAGCAGATCGTCCCGAGAGACCCAGTACTTC.